These T cell receptor beta chains were read from a single sample in a study of PD-1 blockade in classical Hodgkin lymphoma. Measured with immunoSEQ multiplex PCR; TCRdb has only the in-frame clones, and not every one. The data hold around 45,000 clones, with roughly 78% observed a single time. The material was peripheral blood mononuclear cells (PBMCs), obtained before the second cycle of nivolumab. These receptors were collected from a human donor with classical Hodgkin lymphoma. Both conserved end residues are part of each CDR3. A D gene is named only where the DNA matches it firmly. Expanded clones are given a class, and other clones once, few, many or no size at all.

D: TRBD1; V: TRBV9; J: TRBJ2-2; size: .; CDR3: CASSPRTGGNTGELFF; DNA: TGTGCCAGCAGCCCCCGGACAGGGGGGAACACCGGGGAGCTGTTTTTT
D: .; V: TRBV11-3; J: TRBJ2-5; size: once; CDR3: CASSPSDSGVAQETQYF; DNA: TGTGCCAGCAGCCCATCAGACTCCGGAGTAGCCCAAGAGACCCAGTACTTC
D: .; V: TRBV7-9; J: TRBJ2-3; size: .; CDR3: CASSSTDTQYF; DNA: TGTGCCAGCAGCTCCACAGATACGCAGTATTTT
D: .; V: TRBV5-1; J: TRBJ2-1; size: .; CDR3: CASSLTTYNEQFF; DNA: TGCGCCAGCAGCTTGACTACTTACAATGAGCAGTTCTTC
D: TRBD1; V: TRBV6-6; J: TRBJ2-7; size: .; CDR3: CASSKDRYLYEQYF; DNA: TGTGCCAGCAGCAAGGACAGGTACCTCTACGAGCAGTACTTC
D: .; V: TRBV27; J: TRBJ2-7; size: once; CDR3: CASPYEQYF; DNA: TGTGCCAGCCCCTACGAGCAGTACTTC
D: .; V: TRBV18; J: TRBJ2-1; size: .; CDR3: CASSPEGAVEQFF; DNA: TGTGCCAGCTCACCGGAGGGGGCGGTTGAGCAGTTCTTC
D: TRBD2; V: TRBV29-1; J: TRBJ2-1; size: .; CDR3: CSVEGTSGANYNEQFF; DNA: TGCAGCGTTGAGGGGACTAGCGGGGCGAACTACAATGAGCAGTTCTTC
D: .; V: TRBV4-2; J: TRBJ1-1; size: .; CDR3: CASSQDWRVKDTEAFF; DNA: TGTGCCAGCAGCCAAGATTGGCGGGTTAAAGACACTGAAGCTTTCTTT
D: .; V: TRBV4-3; J: TRBJ2-7; size: .; CDR3: CASSQDRTSLGYEQYF; DNA: TGCGCCAGCAGCCAAGATCGAACTAGTCTAGGCTACGAGCAGTACTTC
D: .; V: TRBV4-3; J: TRBJ1-4; size: .; CDR3: CASSPRWAATNEKLFF; DNA: TGCGCCAGCAGCCCCCGCTGGGCCGCAACTAATGAAAAACTGTTTTTT
D: TRBD2; V: TRBV19; J: TRBJ2-1; size: .; CDR3: CASKDSGGDWNEQFF; DNA: TGTGCCAGTAAGGACAGCGGGGGGGACTGGAATGAGCAGTTCTTC
D: .; V: TRBV28; J: TRBJ1-2; size: .; CDR3: CASSHQPGLYGYTF; DNA: TGTGCCAGCAGCCATCAACCAGGGCTCTATGGCTACACCTTC
D: .; V: TRBV7-3; J: TRBJ1-1; size: .; CDR3: CASSLTRQTEAFF; DNA: TGTGCCAGCAGCTTAACCCGACAGACTGAAGCTTTCTTT
D: .; V: TRBV4-3; J: TRBJ2-7; size: once; CDR3: CASSQERGIRGGEQYF; DNA: TGCGCCAGCAGCCAAGAACGGGGAATTAGGGGAGGCGAGCAGTACTTC
D: TRBD2; V: TRBV4-3; J: TRBJ2-1; size: once; CDR3: CASSLRATGGNEQFF; DNA: TGCGCCAGCAGCTTACGGGCCACGGGGGGCAATGAGCAGTTCTTC
D: .; V: TRBV7-2; J: TRBJ1-2; size: .; CDR3: CASSLALIPTYGYTF; DNA: TGTGCCAGCAGCTTAGCGCTAATCCCCACTTATGGCTACACCTTC
D: .; V: TRBV28; J: TRBJ1-1; size: .; CDR3: CASTLWGILGTEAFF; DNA: TGTGCCAGCACCCTGTGGGGAATCTTGGGCACTGAAGCTTTCTTT